This record covers a single T cell receptor beta chain. Its antigen is undetermined. Hyperthyroidism was new, under 2 months, in patients aged 18 to 65. V was clipped by 5 bases and J by 5 bases, with 16 bases between them. The CDR3 is 15 residues long. CDR1 and CDR2 (germline): SGHVS, FQNEAQ. This specimen belongs to a study of Graves' ophthalmopathy and Graves' hyperthyroidism. Points from the study as a whole: Blood also held most thyroid clonotypes expanded above 0.001 frequency.

Amplification of TCR beta CDR3 regions used RNA transcripts. A first-round RT-PCR used HTBI primers, followed by a second-round multiplex PCR. TCRdb re-analysed the multiplex PCR reads in MiXCR, keeping a single row per CDR3 protein. The profile shows 500,000 to 700,000 distinct CDR3 sequences, about a fifth of them singletons. This TCR was sampled from a woman between 18 and 29 years old with stable Graves' hyperthyroidism. Some clones in this sample may be carry-over from other donors' samples. The specimen sequenced was peripheral blood. The chain combines TRBV7-8 with TRBJ1-5, with D possibly matching TRBD1 (5 bases). The CDR3 region has the DNA TGTGCCAGCAGCCCCGGGTCAGGGCGGGATCAGCCCCAGCATTTT. This translates into CASSPGSGRDQPQHF. The entire variable domain, with the rest obtained from reference TRBV7-8 and TRBJ1-5, is as follows: GAGVSQSPRYKVAKRGQDVALRCDPISGHVSLFWYQQALGQGPEFLTYFQNEAQLDKSGLPSDRFFAERPEGSVSTLKIQRTQQEDSAVYLCASSPGSGRDQPQHFGDGTRLSIL.